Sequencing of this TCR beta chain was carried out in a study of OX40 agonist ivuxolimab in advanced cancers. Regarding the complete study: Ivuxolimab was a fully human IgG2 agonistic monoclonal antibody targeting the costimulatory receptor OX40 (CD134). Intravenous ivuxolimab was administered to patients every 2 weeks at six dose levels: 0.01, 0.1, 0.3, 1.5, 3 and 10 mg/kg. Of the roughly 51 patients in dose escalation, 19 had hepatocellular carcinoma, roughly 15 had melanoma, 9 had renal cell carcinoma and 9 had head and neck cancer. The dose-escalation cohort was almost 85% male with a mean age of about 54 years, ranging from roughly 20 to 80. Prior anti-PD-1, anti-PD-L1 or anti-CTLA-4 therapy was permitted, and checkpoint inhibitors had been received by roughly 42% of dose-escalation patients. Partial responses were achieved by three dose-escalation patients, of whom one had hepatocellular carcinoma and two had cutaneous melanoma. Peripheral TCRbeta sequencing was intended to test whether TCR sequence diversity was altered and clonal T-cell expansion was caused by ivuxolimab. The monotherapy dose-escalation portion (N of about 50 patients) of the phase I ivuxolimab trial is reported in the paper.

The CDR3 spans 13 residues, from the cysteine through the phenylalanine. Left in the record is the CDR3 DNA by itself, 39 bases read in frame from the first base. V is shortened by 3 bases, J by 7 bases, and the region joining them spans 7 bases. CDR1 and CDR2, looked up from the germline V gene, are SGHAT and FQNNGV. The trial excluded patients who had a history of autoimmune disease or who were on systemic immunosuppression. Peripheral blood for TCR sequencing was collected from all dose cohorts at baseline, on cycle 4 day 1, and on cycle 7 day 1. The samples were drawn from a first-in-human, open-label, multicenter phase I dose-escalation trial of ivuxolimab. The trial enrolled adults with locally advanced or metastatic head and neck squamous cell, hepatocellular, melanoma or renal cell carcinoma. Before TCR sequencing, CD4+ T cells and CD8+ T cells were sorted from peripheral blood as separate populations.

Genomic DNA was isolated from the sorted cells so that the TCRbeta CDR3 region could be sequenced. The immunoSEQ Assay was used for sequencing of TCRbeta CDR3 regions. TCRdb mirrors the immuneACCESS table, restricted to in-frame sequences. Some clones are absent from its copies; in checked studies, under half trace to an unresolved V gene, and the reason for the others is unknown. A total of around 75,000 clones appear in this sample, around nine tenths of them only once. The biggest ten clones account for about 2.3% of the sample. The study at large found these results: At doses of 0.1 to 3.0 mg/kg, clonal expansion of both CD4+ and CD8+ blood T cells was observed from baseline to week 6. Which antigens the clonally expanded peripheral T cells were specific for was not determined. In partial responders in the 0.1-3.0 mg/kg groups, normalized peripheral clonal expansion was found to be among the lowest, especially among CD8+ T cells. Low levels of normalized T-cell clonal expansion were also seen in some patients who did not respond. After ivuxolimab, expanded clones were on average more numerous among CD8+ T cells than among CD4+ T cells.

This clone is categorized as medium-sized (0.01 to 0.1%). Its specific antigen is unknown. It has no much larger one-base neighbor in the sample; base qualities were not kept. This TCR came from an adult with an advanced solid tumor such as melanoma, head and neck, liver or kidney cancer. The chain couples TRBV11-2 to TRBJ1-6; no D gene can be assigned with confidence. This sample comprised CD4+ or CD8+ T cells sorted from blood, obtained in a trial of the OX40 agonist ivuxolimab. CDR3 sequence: CASSFDVNSPLHF. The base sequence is TGTGCCAGCAGCTTTGATGTAAATTCACCCCTCCACTTT.